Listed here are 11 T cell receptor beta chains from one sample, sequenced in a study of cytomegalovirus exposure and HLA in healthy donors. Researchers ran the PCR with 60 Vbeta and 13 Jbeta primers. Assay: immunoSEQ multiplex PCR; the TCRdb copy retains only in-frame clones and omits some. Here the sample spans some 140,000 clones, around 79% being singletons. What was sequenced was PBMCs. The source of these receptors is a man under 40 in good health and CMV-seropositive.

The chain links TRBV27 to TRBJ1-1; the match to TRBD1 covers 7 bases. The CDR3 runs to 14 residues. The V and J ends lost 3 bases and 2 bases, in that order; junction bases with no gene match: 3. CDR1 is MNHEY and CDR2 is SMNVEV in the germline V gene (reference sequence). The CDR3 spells CASSFRTGNTEAFF. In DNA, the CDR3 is TGTGCCAGCAGTTTCCGGACAGGAAACACTGAAGCTTTCTTT.

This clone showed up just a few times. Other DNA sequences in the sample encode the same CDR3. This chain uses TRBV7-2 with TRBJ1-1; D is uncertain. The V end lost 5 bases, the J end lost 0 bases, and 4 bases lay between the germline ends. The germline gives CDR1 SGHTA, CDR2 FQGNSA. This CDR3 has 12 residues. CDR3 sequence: CASSLLNTEAFF. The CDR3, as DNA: TGTGCCAGCAGCCTGTTGAACACTGAAGCTTTCTTT. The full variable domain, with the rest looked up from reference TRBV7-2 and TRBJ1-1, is GAGVSQSPSNKVTEKGKDVELRCDPISGHTALYWYRQSLGQGLEFLIYFQGNSAPDKSGLPSDRFSAERTGGSVSTLTIQRTQQEDSAVYLCASSLLNTEAFFGQGTRLTVV.

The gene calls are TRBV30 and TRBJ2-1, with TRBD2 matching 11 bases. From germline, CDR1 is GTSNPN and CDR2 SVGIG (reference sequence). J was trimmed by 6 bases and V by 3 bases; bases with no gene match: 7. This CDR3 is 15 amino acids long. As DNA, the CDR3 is TGTGCCTGGAGCACCGGGACTAGCGGCCCCAATGAGCAGTTCTTC. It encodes CAWSTGTSGPNEQFF.

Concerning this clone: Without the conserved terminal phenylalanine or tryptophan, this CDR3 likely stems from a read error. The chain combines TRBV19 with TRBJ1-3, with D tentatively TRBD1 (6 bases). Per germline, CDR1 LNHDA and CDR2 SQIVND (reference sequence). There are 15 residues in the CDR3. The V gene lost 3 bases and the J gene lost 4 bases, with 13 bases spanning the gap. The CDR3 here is CASSILQGSGNTIYL. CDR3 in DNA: TGTGCCAGTAGTATCCTACAGGGTTCAGGAAACACCATATATCTT.

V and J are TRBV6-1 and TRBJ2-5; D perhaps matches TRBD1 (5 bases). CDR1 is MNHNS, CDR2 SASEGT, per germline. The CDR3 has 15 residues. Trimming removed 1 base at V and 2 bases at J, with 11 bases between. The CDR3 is CASSEGGRTQETQYF. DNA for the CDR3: TGTGCCAGCAGTGAAGGGGGTCGGACACAAGAGACCCAGTACTTC.

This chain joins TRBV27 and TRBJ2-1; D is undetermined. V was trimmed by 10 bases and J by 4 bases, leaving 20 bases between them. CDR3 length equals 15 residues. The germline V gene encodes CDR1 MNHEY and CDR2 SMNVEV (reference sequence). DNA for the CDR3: TGTGCCACCTATGTCACGGGTGGGTCTTACAATGAGCAGTTCTTC. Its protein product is CATYVTGGSYNEQFF.

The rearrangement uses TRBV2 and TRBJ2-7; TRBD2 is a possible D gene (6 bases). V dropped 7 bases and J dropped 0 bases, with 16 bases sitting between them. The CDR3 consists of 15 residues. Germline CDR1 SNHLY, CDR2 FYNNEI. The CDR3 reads CASTKDSGGSYEQYF. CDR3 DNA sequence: TGTGCCAGCACTAAAGATAGCGGAGGCTCCTACGAGCAGTACTTC.

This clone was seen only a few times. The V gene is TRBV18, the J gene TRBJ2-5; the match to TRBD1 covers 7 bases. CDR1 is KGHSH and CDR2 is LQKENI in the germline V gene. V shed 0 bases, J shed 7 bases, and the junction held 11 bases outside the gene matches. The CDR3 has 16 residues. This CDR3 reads CASSPPTDRAVGTQYF. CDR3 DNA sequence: TGTGCCAGCTCACCACCGACTGACAGGGCCGTTGGGACCCAGTACTTC.

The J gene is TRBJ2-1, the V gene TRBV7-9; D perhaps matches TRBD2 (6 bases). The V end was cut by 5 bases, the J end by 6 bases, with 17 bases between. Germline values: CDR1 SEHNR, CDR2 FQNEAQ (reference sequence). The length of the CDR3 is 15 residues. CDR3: CASSIGTSPPNEQFF. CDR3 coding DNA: TGTGCCAGCAGCATAGGGACTTCACCCCCCAATGAGCAGTTCTTC.

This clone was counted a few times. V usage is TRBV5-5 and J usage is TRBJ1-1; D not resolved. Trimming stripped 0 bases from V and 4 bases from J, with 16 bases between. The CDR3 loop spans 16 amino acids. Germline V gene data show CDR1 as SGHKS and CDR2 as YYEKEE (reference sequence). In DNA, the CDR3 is TGTGCCAGCAGCTTGGCGGGGAACCTGAGGTCCACTGAAGCTTTCTTT. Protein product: CASSLAGNLRSTEAFF.

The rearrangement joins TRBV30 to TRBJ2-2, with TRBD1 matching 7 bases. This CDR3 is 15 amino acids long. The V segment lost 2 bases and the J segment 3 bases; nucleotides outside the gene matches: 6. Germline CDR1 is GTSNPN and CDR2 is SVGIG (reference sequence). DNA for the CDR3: TGTGCCTGGAGTCCCCGGGACAGTCACACCGGGGAGCTGTTTTTT. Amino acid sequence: CAWSPRDSHTGELFF.